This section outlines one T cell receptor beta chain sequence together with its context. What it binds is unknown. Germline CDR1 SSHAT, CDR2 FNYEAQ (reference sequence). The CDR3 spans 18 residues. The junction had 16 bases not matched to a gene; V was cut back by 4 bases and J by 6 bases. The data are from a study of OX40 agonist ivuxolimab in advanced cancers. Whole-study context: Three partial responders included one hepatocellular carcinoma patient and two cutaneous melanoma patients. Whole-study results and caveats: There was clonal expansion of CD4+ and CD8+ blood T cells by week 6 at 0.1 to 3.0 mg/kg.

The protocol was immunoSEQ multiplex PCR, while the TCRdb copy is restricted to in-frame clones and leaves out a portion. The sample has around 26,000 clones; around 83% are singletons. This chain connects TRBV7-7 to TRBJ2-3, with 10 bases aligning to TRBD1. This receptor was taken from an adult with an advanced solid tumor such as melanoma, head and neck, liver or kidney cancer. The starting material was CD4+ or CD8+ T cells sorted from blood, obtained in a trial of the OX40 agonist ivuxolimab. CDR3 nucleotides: TGTGCCAGCAGCTCATCCATGCGACAGGGGGCTGCGATCGATACGCAGTATTTT. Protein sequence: CASSSSMRQGAAIDTQYF.